Listed below are T cell receptor beta chains from one sample, sequenced in a study of T cell responses to AZD1222 COVID-19 vaccine. Clones were read by immunoSEQ multiplex PCR, and TCRdb kept only the in-frame ones, dropping some. The top ten hold around 10% of the sample, which has tens of thousands of clones, roughly 89% seen once. The source material was peripheral blood, sampled 28 days after the second AZD1222 dose. The receptor set was obtained from an adult who received the AZD1222 COVID-19 vaccine. Both conserved end residues are part of each CDR3. A D gene is named only where the DNA matches it firmly. A clone size is listed for some rows: how often the clone was seen (once, few, many), or a class if it is expanded.

TRBJ1-1 | 11 | . | . | TRBV19 | CASSTDTEAFF | TGTGCCAGTTCGACAGACACTGAAGCTTTCTTT
TRBJ2-3 | 15 | . | TRBD1 | TRBV27 | CASRRGTGGSVAQYF | TGTGCCAGCAGGAGGGGGACAGGGGGCTCAGTTGCGCAGTATTTT
TRBJ2-7 | 12 | few | . | TRBV7-2 | CASSLDTGKQYF | TGTGCCAGCAGCTTAGATACGGGGAAGCAGTACTTC
TRBJ2-5 | 13 | . | . | TRBV12-3/TRBV12-4 | CASSLGVGSPQYF | TGTGCCAGCAGCTTAGGTGTGGGGTCCCCGCAGTACTTC
TRBJ2-7 | 15 | . | TRBD1 | TRBV11-1 | CASSPGQGTSYEQYF | TGTGCCAGCAGCCCCGGACAGGGGACTTCCTACGAGCAGTACTTC
TRBJ1-2 | 14 | once | TRBD1 | TRBV7-8 | CASSVSTGGAGYTF | TGTGCCAGCAGCGTCTCGACAGGGGGTGCTGGCTACACCTTC
TRBJ2-7 | 14 | . | . | TRBV3-1/TRBV3-2 | CASSPRTRTYEQYF | TGTGCCAGCAGCCCGAGGACCCGGACCTACGAGCAGTACTTC
TRBJ2-1 | 15 | . | TRBD1 | TRBV7-7 | CASSLDRVGSNEQFF | TGTGCTAGCAGCCTTGACAGGGTAGGGTCGAATGAGCAGTTCTTC
TRBJ2-7 | 14 | . | . | TRBV9 | CASSVRTVPYEQYF | TGTGCCAGCAGCGTCCGTACGGTACCCTACGAGCAGTACTTC
TRBJ2-2 | 13 | once | . | TRBV4-3 | CASSQVRPGELFF | TGCGCCAGCAGCCAAGTTAGGCCCGGGGAGCTGTTTTTT
TRBJ1-2 | 14 | . | TRBD1 | TRBV2 | CASRGQGENYGYTF | TGTGCCAGCCGCGGACAGGGGGAAAACTATGGCTACACCTTC
TRBJ2-1 | 13 | . | TRBD1 | TRBV7-6 | CASLTGPYNEQFF | TGTGCCAGTTTGACAGGGCCCTACAATGAGCAGTTCTTC
TRBJ1-1 | 14 | . | . | TRBV10-3 | CAISPPGKNTEAFF | TGTGCCATCAGTCCCCCGGGAAAGAACACTGAAGCTTTCTTT
TRBJ1-2 | 13 | . | TRBD1 | TRBV7-2 | CASSKGQGYGYTF | TGTGCCAGCAGCAAGGGACAGGGCTATGGCTACACCTTC
TRBJ1-2 | 16 | . | . | TRBV7-8 | CASSLALGGRDYGYTF | TGTGCCAGCAGCTTAGCGCTGGGGGGGCGGGACTATGGCTACACCTTC
TRBJ1-2 | 13 | once | TRBD1 | TRBV7-9 | CASSPTGNYGYTF | TGTGCCAGCAGCCCGACAGGGAACTATGGCTACACCTTC
TRBJ2-1 | 14 | . | TRBD1 | TRBV5-6 | CASSLGQGYNEQFF | TGTGCCAGCAGCTTGGGACAGGGATACAATGAGCAGTTCTTC
TRBJ2-1 | 12 | . | . | TRBV2 | CASSALGFEQFF | TGTGCCAGCAGCGCACTAGGTTTTGAGCAGTTCTTC
TRBJ1-2 | 13 | . | . | TRBV14 | CASSQSSAYGYTF | TGTGCCAGCAGCCAGAGTTCGGCGTATGGCTACACCTTC
TRBJ2-7 | 14 | . | . | TRBV6-5 | CASSYSFGGDEQYF | TGTGCCAGCAGTTACTCGTTTGGCGGCGACGAGCAGTACTTC
TRBJ2-7 | 14 | . | . | TRBV3-1/TRBV3-2 | CASSPGRINYEQYF | TGTGCCAGCAGTCCAGGGAGAATCAATTACGAGCAGTACTTC
TRBJ2-3 | 14 | . | . | TRBV5-5 | CASSLGQSQPTQYF | TGTGCCAGCAGCCTCGGACAGTCCCAGCCTACGCAGTATTTT
TRBJ1-1 | 13 | . | . | TRBV15 | CATSRGAETEAFF | TGTGCCACCAGCAGGGGGGCGGAGACTGAAGCTTTCTTT
TRBJ2-1 | 8 | . | . | TRBV2 | CASNEQFF | TGTGCCAGCAATGAGCAGTTCTTC
TRBJ2-4 | 18 | . | . | TRBV6-2/TRBV6-3 | CASSKPDRSTLAKNIQYF | TGTGCCAGCAGCAAACCCGACCGTTCCACTTTAGCCAAAAACATTCAGTACTTC
TRBJ2-3 | 15 | . | . | TRBV7-9 | CASSLAGQDTDTQYF | TGTGCCAGCAGCTTAGCGGGGCAGGACACAGATACGCAGTATTTT
TRBJ1-3 | 15 | few | . | TRBV6-6 | CASIPTGSSGNTIYF | TGTGCCAGCATCCCAACAGGGAGCTCTGGAAACACCATATATTTT